This note documents a single T cell receptor (beta chain) sequence. Antigen unknown. The source of the sample is a study of cytomegalovirus exposure and HLA in healthy donors. Study results and caveats: The CMV antigen specificity of a few CMV-associated chains was confirmed through in vitro analysis. The study labeled 150 to 200 TCR beta chains cytomegalovirus-associated. The classifier reportedly diagnosed cytomegalovirus status with high sensitivity and specificity. It was found in a later analysis that first-cohort TCR clusters tended to co-occur in the roughly 120 validation repertoires.

V lost 0 bases and J lost 6, with 9 bases in between. Germline V lookup: CDR1 MNHEY, CDR2 SVGAGI. CDR3 length equals 14 residues. Assay used: immunoSEQ multiplex PCR; TCRdb lists only in-frame clones, some missing. The table records about 76,000 clones, over 85% of them present only once. The clonotype was recovered from a man younger than 30 in good health and CMV-seropositive. The V gene is TRBV6-5, the J gene TRBJ2-1, with D perhaps matching TRBD2 (6 bases). The sample consisted of PBMCs. The CDR3 DNA follows: TGTGCCAGCAGTTACTCCGGGAGTATCAATGAGCAGTTCTTC. As protein: CASSYSGSINEQFF.